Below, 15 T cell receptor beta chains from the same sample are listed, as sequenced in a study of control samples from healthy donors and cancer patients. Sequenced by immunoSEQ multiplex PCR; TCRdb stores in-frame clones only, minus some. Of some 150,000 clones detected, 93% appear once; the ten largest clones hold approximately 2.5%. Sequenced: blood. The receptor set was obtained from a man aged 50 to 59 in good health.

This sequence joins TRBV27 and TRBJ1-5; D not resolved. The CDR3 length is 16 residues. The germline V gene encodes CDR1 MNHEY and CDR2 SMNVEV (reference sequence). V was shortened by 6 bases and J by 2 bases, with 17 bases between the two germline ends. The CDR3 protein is CASSKRASWGNQPQHF. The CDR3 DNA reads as TGTGCCAGCAGCAAAAGGGCCTCCTGGGGCAATCAGCCCCAGCATTTT.

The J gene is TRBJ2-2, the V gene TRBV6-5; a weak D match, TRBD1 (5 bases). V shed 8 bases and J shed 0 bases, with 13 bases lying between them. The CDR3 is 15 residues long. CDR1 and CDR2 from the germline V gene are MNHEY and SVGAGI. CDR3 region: CASGLGLTNTGELFF. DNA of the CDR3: TGTGCCAGCGGGCTGGGGCTGACGAACACCGGGGAGCTGTTTTTT.

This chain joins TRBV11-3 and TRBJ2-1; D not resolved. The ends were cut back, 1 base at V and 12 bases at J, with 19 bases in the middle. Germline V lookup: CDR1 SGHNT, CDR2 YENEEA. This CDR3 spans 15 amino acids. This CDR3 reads CASSLAPGPQQTQFF. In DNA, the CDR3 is TGTGCCAGCAGCTTAGCTCCCGGACCCCAACAAACGCAGTTCTTC.

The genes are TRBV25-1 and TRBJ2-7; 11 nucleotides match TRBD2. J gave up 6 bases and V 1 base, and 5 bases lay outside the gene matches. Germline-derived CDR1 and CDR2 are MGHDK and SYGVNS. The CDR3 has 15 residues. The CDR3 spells CASSEWPSGRSEQYF. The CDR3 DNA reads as TGTGCCAGCAGTGAATGGCCTAGCGGGAGGAGCGAGCAGTACTTC.

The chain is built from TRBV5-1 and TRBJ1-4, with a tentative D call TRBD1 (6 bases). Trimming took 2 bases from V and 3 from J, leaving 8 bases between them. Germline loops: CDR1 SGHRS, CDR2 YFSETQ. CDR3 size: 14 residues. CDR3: CASSFEGANEKLFF. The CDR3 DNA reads TGCGCCAGCAGCTTTGAGGGGGCTAATGAAAAACTGTTTTTT.

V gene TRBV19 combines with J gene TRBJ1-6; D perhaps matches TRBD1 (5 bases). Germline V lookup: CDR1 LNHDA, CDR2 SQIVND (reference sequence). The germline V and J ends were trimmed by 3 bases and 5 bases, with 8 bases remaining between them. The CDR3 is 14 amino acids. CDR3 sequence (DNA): TGTGCCAGTAGTATCGGACAAAATAATTCACCCCTCCACTTT. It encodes CASSIGQNNSPLHF.

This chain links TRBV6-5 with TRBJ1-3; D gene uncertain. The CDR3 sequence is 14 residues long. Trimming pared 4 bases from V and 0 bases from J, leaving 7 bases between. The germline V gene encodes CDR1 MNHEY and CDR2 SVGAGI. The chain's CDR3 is CASSSTRSGNTIYF. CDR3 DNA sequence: TGTGCCAGCAGTTCAACGCGCTCTGGAAACACCATATATTTT.

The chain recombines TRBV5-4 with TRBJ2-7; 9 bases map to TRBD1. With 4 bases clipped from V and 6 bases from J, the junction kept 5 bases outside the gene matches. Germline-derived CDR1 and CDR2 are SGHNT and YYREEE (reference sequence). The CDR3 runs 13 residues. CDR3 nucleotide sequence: TGTGCCAGCAGCAGGGACAGGGAAGGCGAGCAGTACTTC. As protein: CASSRDREGEQYF. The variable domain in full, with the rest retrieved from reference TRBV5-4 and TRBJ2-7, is ETGVTQSPTHLIKTRGQQVTLRCSSQSGHNTVSWYQQALGQGPQFIFQYYREEENGRGNFPPRFSGLQFPNYSSELNVNALELDDSALYLCASSRDREGEQYFGPGTRLTVT.

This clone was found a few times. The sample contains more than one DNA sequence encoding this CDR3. CDR3: CASSDRGDSPLHF. DNA for the CDR3: TGTGCCAGCAGTGACAGGGGTGATTCACCCCTCCACTTT. This chain connects TRBV2 to TRBJ1-6; tentative D call: TRBD1 (6 bases). Germline assignment: CDR1 SNHLY and CDR2 FYNNEI. Trimming took 3 bases from V and 8 from J, leaving 8 bases between them. CDR3 length equals 13 residues.

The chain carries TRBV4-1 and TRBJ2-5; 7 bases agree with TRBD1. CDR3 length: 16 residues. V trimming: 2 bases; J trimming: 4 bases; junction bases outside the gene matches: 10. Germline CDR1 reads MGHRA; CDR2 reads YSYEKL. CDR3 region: CASSQPDRYDGETQYF. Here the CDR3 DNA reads TGCGCCAGCAGCCAACCGGACAGGTACGATGGAGAGACCCAGTACTTC.

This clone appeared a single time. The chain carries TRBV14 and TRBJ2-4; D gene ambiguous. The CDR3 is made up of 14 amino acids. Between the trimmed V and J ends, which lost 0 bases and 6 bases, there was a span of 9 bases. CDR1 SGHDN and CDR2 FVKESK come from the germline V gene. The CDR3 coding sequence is TGTGCCAGCAGCCAAGAAGGCCAGAGAAACATTCAGTACTTC. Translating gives CASSQEGQRNIQYF.

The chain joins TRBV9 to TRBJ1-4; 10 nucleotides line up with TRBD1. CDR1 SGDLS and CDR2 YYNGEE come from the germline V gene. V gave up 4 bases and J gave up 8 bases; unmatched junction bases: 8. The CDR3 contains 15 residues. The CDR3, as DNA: TGTGCCAGCAGCCAACCCGGGACAGGGGACGAAAAACTGTTTTTT. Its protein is CASSQPGTGDEKLFF.

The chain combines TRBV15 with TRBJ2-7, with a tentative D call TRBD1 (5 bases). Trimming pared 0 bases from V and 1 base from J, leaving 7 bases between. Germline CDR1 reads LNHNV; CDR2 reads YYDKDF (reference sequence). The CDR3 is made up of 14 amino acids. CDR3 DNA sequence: TGTGCCACCAGCAGAGATCAGGGTTCCTACGAGCAGTACTTC. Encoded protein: CATSRDQGSYEQYF.

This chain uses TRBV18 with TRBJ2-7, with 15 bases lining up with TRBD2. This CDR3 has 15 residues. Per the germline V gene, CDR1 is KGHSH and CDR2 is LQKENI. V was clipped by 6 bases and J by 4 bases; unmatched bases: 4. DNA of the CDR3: TGTGCCAGCTCGGCCGGGACTAGCGGGAGGTACGAGCAGTACTTC. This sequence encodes CASSAGTSGRYEQYF.

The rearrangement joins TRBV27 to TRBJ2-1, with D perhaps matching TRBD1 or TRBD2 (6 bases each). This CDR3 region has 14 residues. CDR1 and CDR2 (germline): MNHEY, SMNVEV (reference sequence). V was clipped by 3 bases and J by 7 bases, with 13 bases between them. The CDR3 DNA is TGTGCCAGCAGTTTCTTGGGGGGCTTGAATGAGCAGTTCTTC. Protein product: CASSFLGGLNEQFF.